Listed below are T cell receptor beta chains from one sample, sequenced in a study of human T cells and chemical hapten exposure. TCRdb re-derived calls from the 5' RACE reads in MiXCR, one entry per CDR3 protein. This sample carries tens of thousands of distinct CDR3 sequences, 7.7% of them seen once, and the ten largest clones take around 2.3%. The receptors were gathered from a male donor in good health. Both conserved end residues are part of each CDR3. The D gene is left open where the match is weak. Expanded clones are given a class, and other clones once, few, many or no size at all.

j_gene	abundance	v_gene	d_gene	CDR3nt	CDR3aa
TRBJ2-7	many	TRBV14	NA	TGTGCCAGCAGCCGAACCGGGACTTACGAGCAGTACTTC	CASSRTGTYEQYF
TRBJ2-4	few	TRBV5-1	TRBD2	TGCGCCAGCAGCTACCAGGGGCTAGCGGGTCGCAATAAAAACATTCAGTACTTC	CASSYQGLAGRNKNIQYF
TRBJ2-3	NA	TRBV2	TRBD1	TGTGCCAGCAGTGCAGACAGGGCAGATACGCAGTATTTT	CASSADRADTQYF
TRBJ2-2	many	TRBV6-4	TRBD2	TGTGCCAGCAGTAGCGGGAGGGACACCGGGGAGCTGTTTTTT	CASSSGRDTGELFF
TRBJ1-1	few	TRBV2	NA	TGTGCCAGCAGTACTGACACCGCTGAAGCTTTCTTT	CASSTDTAEAFF
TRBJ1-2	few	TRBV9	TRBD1	TGTGCCAGCAGCTTCCGGGACAGGGGCGTCTATGGCTACACCTTC	CASSFRDRGVYGYTF
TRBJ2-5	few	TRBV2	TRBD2	TGTGCCAGCAGTCCCTCTAGCGGGATGGAGACCCAGTACTTC	CASSPSSGMETQYF
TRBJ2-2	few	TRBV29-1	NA	TGCAGCGTGGTGACTGTGGCGAACACCGGGGAGCTGTTTTTT	CSVVTVANTGELFF
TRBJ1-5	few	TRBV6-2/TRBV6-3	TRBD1	TGTGCCAGCAGGGAAGGGACAGCCAATCAGCCCCAGCATTTT	CASREGTANQPQHF
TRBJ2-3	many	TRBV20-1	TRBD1	TGCAGTGCTAGACCGGGACAGGGGTTGGTAACAGATACGCAGTATTTT	CSARPGQGLVTDTQYF
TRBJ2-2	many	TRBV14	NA	TGTGCCAGCAGCGAAGACTGGAACACCGGGGAGCTGTTTTTT	CASSEDWNTGELFF
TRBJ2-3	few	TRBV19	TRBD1	TGTGCCGCCCGGACAGGGATGGATACGCAGTATTTT	CAARTGMDTQYF
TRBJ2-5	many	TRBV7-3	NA	TGTGCCAGCAGCATAACCGGGGGAGAGACCCAGTACTTC	CASSITGGETQYF
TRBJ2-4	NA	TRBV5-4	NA	TGTGCCAGCAGCCTGACTGAGGAAAACATTCAGTACTTC	CASSLTEENIQYF
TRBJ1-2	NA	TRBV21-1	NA	TGTGCCAACATCGCCGGTTACACCTTC	CANIAGYTF
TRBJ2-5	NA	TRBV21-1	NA	TGTGCCAGCAGCAAAGAAACGGGGCGAGAATACCAAGAGACCCAGTACTTC	CASSKETGREYQETQYF
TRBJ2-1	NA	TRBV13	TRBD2	TGTGCCAGCAGCGAACGGAGCGGGAGCCCCAAGAGGTTTGAGCAGTTCTTC	CASSERSGSPKRFEQFF
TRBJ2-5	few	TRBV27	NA	TGTGCCAGCAGTTTCACCCTCGGCCTAGCGAGTAAAGAGACCCAGTACTTC	CASSFTLGLASKETQYF
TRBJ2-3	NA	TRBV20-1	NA	TGCAGTGCTAGTCGAACCGAGCGGGCAAATACGCAGTATTTT	CSASRTERANTQYF
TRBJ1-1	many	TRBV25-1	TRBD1	TGTGCCAGCAGCCAGGGGGGCACTGAAGCTTTCTTT	CASSQGGTEAFF
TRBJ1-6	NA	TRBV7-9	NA	TGTGCCAGCAGCTTATCAGGTCCTAATTCACCCCTCCACTTT	CASSLSGPNSPLHF
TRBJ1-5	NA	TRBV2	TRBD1	TGTGCCACCAGTGCGGGAGACAGGGAATATAGCAATCAGCCCCAGCATTTT	CATSAGDREYSNQPQHF
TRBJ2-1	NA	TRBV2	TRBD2	TGTGCCAGCAGCCGGGAGGGACCCTACAATGAGCAGTTCTTC	CASSREGPYNEQFF
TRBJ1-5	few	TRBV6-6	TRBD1	TGTGCCAGCAGGCCGACAGGGTCGGGCAATCAGCCCCAGCATTTT	CASRPTGSGNQPQHF